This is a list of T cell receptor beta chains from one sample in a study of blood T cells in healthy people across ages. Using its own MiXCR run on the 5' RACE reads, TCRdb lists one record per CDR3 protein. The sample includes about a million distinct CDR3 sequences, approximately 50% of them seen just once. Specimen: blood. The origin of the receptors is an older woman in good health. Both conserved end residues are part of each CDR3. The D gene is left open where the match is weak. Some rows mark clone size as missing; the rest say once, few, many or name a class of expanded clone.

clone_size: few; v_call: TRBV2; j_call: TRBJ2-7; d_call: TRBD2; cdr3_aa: CASIVGLAGVSRLGPYEQYF; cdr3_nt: TGTGCCAGCATCGTTGGACTAGCGGGAGTATCCCGCTTAGGCCCCTACGAGCAGTACTTC
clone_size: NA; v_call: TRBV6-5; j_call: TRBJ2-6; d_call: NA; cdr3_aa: CASSYLAISPGANVLTF; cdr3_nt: TGTGCCAGCAGTTACTTAGCCATCTCCCCTGGGGCCAACGTCCTGACTTTC
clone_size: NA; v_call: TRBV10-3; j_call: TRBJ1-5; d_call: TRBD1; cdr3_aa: CAISEGRTGGYSNQPQHF; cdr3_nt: TGTGCCATCAGTGAGGGGAGGACAGGGGGATATAGCAATCAGCCCCAGCATTTT
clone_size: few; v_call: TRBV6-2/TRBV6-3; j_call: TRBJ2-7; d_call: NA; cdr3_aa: CASSPFKAPKAEEQYF; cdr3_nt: TGTGCCAGCAGTCCCTTTAAGGCCCCCAAGGCTGAAGAGCAGTACTTC
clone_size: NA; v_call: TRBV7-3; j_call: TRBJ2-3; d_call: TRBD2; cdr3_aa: CASSGGRGSDTQYF; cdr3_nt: TGTGCCAGCAGCGGCGGGAGGGGGTCAGATACGCAGTATTTT
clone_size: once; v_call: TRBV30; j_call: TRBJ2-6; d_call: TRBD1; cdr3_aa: CASPTGGSGANVLTF; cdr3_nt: TGTGCCTCCCCGACAGGGGGCTCTGGGGCCAACGTCCTGACTTTC
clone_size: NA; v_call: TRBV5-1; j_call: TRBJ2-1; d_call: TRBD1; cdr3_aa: CASSKTGGSYNEQFF; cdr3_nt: TGCGCCAGCAGCAAGACAGGGGGCTCCTACAATGAGCAGTTCTTC
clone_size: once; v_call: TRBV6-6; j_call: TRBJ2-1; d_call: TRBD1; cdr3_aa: CASRKNDRVDELFF; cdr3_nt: TGTGCCAGCAGAAAAAACGACAGGGTCGATGAGCTGTTCTTC
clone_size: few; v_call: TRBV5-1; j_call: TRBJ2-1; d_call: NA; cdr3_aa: CASSSEVYNEQFF; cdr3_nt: TGCGCCAGCAGCTCGGAAGTTTACAATGAGCAGTTCTTC
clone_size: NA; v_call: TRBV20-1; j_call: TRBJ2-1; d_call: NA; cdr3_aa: CSARARRNEQFF; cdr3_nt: TGCAGTGCTAGAGCGAGAAGAAATGAGCAGTTCTTC
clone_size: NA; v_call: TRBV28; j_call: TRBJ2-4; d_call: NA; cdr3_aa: CASSWTGTGGIQYF; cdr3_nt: TGTGCCAGCAGTTGGACAGGGACGGGAGGCATTCAGTACTTC
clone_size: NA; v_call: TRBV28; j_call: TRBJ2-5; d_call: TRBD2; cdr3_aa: CASSLLAGRSRGETQYF; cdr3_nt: TGTGCCAGCAGCCTACTAGCGGGGAGGTCTCGCGGAGAGACCCAGTACTTC
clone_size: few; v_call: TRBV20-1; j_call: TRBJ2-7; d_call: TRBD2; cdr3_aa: CSASQREGRAYEQYF; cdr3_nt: TGCAGTGCTAGCCAGCGGGAGGGCCGGGCCTACGAGCAGTACTTC
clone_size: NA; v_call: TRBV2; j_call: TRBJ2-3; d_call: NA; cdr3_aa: CASQSRLGGSTDTQYF; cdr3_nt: TGTGCCAGCCAATCCCGACTAGGCGGGTCAACAGATACGCAGTATTTT
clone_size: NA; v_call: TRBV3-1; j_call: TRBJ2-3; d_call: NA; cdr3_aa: CASSQDGRRYTDTQYF; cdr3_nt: TGTGCCAGCAGCCAAGACGGGCGAAGGTACACAGATACGCAGTATTTT
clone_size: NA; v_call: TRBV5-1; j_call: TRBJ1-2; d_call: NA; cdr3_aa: CASSFQSLDYGYTF; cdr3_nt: TGCGCCAGCAGCTTCCAGTCTTTAGACTATGGCTACACCTTC